These 15 T cell receptor beta chains share one sample of origin, sequenced in a study of response to subunit inactivated influenza vaccine (dated 2018 in TCRdb). To prepare the library, RT-PCR was applied. Sequenced on an Illumina HiSeq 2500. TCRdb redid the processing of the public reads, applying fastp at Q25 and MiXCR, and retained in-frame beta chains. Here each entry gathers all rows of one CDR3 protein and keeps the most common genes and DNA. This sample lists over 650,000 distinct CDR3 sequences; under 20% were detected once. The top ten clones comprise approximately 11% of the sample. The source was PBMCs from blood, collected about 5 days after vaccination. All receptors come from a man aged 50 to 60 who received an inactivated influenza vaccine. Donor details come from another sample of the same person, matched by shared clones.

This chain joins TRBV6-1 and TRBJ2-1; the D is unclear. Germline V gene sequence: CDR1 MNHNS, CDR2 SASEGT. V lost 10 bases, J lost 5 bases, and 18 bases lay in between. The CDR3 has 14 amino acids. The chain's CDR3 is CATLRIPPNNEQFF. As DNA, the CDR3 is TGTGCCACCCTCAGGATCCCTCCCAACAATGAGCAGTTCTTC.

This clonotype was detected only a few times. The V call is TRBV24-1, the J call TRBJ1-4; D remains ambiguous. This CDR3 contains 14 residues. V was shortened by 10 bases and J by 4 bases, with 15 bases between the two germline ends. Germline lookup yields CDR1 KGHDR and CDR2 SFDVKD. The CDR3 loop reads CATPKGAINEKLFF. The CDR3 coding sequence is TGTGCCACTCCGAAAGGAGCCATTAATGAAAAACTGTTTTTT.

This clonotype was detected only a few times. The CDR3 coding sequence is TGTGCCAGCAGCCAAGAAGGGTGGGCCGAGACCCAGTACTTC. Translated: CASSQEGWAETQYF. V usage is TRBV3-1 and J usage is TRBJ2-5; D gene ambiguous. Trimming removed 0 bases at V and 5 bases at J, with 10 bases between. Germline values: CDR1 LGHDT, CDR2 YNNKEL (reference sequence). This CDR3 region has 14 residues.

The chain carries TRBV7-2 and TRBJ2-7, with D hard to call. CDR3 length equals 14 residues. Germline V gene sequence: CDR1 SGHTA, CDR2 FQGNSA. Deletions cut 7 bases from V and 2 bases from J, with 15 bases between. CDR3: CASKLRAAAYEQYF. The CDR3 coding sequence is TGTGCCAGCAAACTAAGGGCGGCAGCCTACGAGCAGTACTTC.

This clonotype appeared once. V gene TRBV2 combines with J gene TRBJ2-7, with D tentatively TRBD2 (5 bases). The V and J ends lost 1 base and 2 bases respectively, with 15 bases between them. The germline CDR1 and CDR2 sequences are SNHLY and FYNNEI. The CDR3 consists of 16 residues. CDR3 coding DNA: TGTGCCAGCAGTGAAGTTCAAAGCGGTTCCACCTACGAGCAGTACTTC. This gives the protein CASSEVQSGSTYEQYF.

The V gene is TRBV12-3 or TRBV12-4, the J gene TRBJ2-1, with D possibly being TRBD1 (6 bases). CDR3 length: 11 amino acids. Trimming removed 4 bases at V and 11 bases at J, with 9 bases between. The CDR3 DNA follows: TGTGCCAGCAGTTGGGGGCCTCAGCAGTTCTTC. This gives the protein CASSWGPQQFF.

This clonotype showed up just a few times. The V call is TRBV20-1, the J call TRBJ1-6, with TRBD1 matching over 12 bases. The CDR3 totals 15 residues. Germline-derived CDR1 and CDR2 are DFQATT and SNEGSKA (reference sequence). V was pared by 6 bases and J by 8 bases, with 8 bases of the junction left unmatched. The CDR3 DNA is TGCAGTGCCAGTACCGGGACAGGGGGCGATTCACCCCTCCACTTT. As protein: CSASTGTGGDSPLHF.

The V call is TRBV4-1, the J call TRBJ2-7; D is possibly TRBD2 (6 bases). The CDR3 consists of 14 residues. The germline V and J ends were trimmed by 1 base and 3 bases, with 10 bases remaining between them. In germline, CDR1 is MGHRA, CDR2 YSYEKL. The CDR3 DNA reads TGCGCCAGCAGCCAAGCGGGGGAGCACTACGAGCAGTACTTC. This codes for CASSQAGEHYEQYF.

The chain links TRBV27 to TRBJ2-3; 10 bases are shared with TRBD2. From germline, CDR1 is MNHEY and CDR2 SMNVEV (reference sequence). The CDR3 extends over 14 amino acids. Trimming removed 5 bases from V and 5 bases from J; junction bases left unmatched: 4. In DNA, the CDR3 is TGTGCCAGCAGTCTTGGACTAGCGGTAGATACGCAGTATTTT. It translates to CASSLGLAVDTQYF.

The rearrangement uses TRBV18 and TRBJ1-5, with 7 bases fitting TRBD1. CDR3 length: 16 amino acids. Unmatched junction bases numbered 7, after V lost 5 bases and J lost 0 bases. CDR1 and CDR2 from the germline V gene are KGHSH and LQKENI. The CDR3 is CASSAGTVNSNQPQHF. The CDR3 DNA reads TGTGCCAGCTCAGCTGGGACAGTCAATAGCAATCAGCCCCAGCATTTT.

There are a few counts of this clonotype. This chain links TRBV10-3 with TRBJ1-5, with D maybe TRBD1 (5 bases). Germline-derived CDR1 and CDR2 are ENHRY and SYGVKD. The germline V and J ends were trimmed by 3 bases and 6 bases, with 6 bases remaining between them. The CDR3 sequence is 12 residues long. The CDR3: CAISDGGQPQHF. The CDR3 bases are TGTGCCATCAGTGATGGGGGTCAGCCCCAGCATTTT.

CDR3 DNA: TGTGCCACCAGCAGAGTTGGGCAGGACTTCTATGGCTACACCTTC. Translating gives CATSRVGQDFYGYTF. This sequence joins TRBV15 and TRBJ1-2, with D hard to call. CDR3 length: 15 residues. V was shortened by 1 base and J by 4 bases, with 13 bases between the two germline ends. Germline CDR1 LNHNV, CDR2 YYDKDF (reference sequence).

In this sample, this clonotype turned up a few times. This rearrangement joins TRBV15 to TRBJ1-1; maybe TRBD1 (5 bases). The germline CDR1 and CDR2 sequences are LNHNV and YYDKDF (reference sequence). With 5 bases removed from V and 5 bases from J, the gap between germline ends came to 12 bases. This CDR3 spans 13 amino acids. The CDR3 sequence is CATSLRVKTEAFF. The CDR3 DNA follows: TGTGCCACCAGCCTCAGGGTTAAGACTGAAGCTTTCTTT. The full variable domain, its missing parts supplied by reference TRBV15 and TRBJ1-1, is DAMVIQNPRYQVTQFGKPVTLSCSQTLNHNVMYWYQQKSSQAPKLLFHYYDKDFNNEADTPDNFQSRRPNTSFCFLDIRSPGLGDTAMYLCATSLRVKTEAFFGQGTRLTVV.

The J gene is TRBJ1-2, the V gene TRBV2; 8 bases are shared with TRBD1. With 7 bases clipped from V and 2 bases from J, the junction kept 15 bases outside the gene matches. The CDR3 runs 17 residues. CDR1 SNHLY and CDR2 FYNNEI come from the germline V gene. The CDR3 region is CASTSAQDRAANYGYTF. The CDR3 DNA sequence: TGTGCCAGCACCTCAGCCCAGGACAGGGCAGCGAACTATGGCTACACCTTC.

The chain carries TRBV20-1 and TRBJ2-5; D gene unclear. Germline CDR1 is DFQATT and CDR2 is SNEGSKA (reference sequence). CDR3 length: 13 residues. V was pared by 5 bases and J by 0 bases, with 10 bases between. The DNA of the CDR3 is TGCAGTGCTGTTCGGACGTACCAAGAGACCCAGTACTTC. Translated: CSAVRTYQETQYF.